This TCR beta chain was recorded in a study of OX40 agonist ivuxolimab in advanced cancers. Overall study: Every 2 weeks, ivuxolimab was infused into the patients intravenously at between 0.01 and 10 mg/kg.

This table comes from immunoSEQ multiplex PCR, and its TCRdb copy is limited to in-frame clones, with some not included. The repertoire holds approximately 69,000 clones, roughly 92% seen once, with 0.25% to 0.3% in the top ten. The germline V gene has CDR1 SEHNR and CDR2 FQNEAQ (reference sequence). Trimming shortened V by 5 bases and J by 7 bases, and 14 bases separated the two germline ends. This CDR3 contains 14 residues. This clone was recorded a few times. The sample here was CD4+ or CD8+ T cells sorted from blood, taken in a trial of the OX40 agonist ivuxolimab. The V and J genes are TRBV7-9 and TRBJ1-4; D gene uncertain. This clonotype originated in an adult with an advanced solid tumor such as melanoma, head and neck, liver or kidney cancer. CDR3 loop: CASSQGLRAEKLFF. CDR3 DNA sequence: TGTGCCAGCAGCCAAGGGTTGAGGGCTGAAAAACTGTTTTTT.